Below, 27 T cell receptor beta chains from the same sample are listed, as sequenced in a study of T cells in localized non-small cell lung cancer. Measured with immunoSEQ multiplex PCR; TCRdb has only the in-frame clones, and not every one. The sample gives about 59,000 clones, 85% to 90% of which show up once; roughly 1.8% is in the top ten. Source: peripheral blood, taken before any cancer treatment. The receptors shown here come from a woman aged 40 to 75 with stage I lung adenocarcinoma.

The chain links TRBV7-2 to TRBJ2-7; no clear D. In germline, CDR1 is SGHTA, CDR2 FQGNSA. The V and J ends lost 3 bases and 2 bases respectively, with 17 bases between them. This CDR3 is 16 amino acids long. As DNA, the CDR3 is TGTGCCAGCAGCTTCGGTGGGTCTTCCCTTCCCTACGAGCAGTACTTC. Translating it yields CASSFGGSSLPYEQYF. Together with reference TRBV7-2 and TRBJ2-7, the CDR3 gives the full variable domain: GAGVSQSPSNKVTEKGKDVELRCDPISGHTALYWYRQSLGQGLEFLIYFQGNSAPDKSGLPSDRFSAERTGGSVSTLTIQRTQQEDSAVYLCASSFGGSSLPYEQYFGPGTRLTVT.

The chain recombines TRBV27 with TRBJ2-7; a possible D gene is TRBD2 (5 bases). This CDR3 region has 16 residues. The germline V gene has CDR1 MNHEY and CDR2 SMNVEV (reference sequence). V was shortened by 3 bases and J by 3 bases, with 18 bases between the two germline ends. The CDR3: CASSFSSGQLDYEQYF. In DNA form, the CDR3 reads TGTGCCAGCAGTTTTTCCTCAGGCCAACTAGACTACGAGCAGTACTTC.

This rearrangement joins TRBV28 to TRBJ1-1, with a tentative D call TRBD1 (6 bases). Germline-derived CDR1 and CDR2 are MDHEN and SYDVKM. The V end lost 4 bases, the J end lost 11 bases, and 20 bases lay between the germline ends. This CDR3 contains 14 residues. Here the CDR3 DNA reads TGTGCCAGCAGTTCATCCTCGGAGGGGGATATCGCTTTCTTT. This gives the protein CASSSSSEGDIAFF.

The CDR3 sequence is CASGYSGGKAFF. For the CDR3, the DNA is TGTGCTAGTGGTTACTCAGGTGGTAAAGCTTTCTTT. This sequence joins TRBV12-5 and TRBJ1-1; no reliable D call. CDR3 length: 12 residues. Germline CDR1 is LGHNT and CDR2 is FRNRAP. Trimming took off 4 bases at V and 9 bases at J, with 12 bases between the two ends.

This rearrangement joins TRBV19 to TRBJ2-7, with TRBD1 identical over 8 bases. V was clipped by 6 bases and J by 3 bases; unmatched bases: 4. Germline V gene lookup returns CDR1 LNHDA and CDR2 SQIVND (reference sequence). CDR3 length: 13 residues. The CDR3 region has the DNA TGTGCCAGTAGAAGGACAGGGATCTACGAGCAGTACTTC. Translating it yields CASRRTGIYEQYF.

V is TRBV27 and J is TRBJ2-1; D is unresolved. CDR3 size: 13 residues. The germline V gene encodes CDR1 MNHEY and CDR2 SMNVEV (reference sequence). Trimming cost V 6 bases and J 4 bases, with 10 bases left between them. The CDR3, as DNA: TGTGCCAGCAGAGGCAATCAATACAATGAGCAGTTCTTC. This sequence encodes CASRGNQYNEQFF.

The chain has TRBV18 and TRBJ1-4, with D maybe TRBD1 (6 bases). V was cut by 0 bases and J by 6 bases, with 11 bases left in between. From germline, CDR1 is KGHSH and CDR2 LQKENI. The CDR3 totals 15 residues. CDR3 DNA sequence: TGTGCCAGCTCACCACCGTCAGGGGCCTATGAAAAACTGTTTTTT. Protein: CASSPPSGAYEKLFF.

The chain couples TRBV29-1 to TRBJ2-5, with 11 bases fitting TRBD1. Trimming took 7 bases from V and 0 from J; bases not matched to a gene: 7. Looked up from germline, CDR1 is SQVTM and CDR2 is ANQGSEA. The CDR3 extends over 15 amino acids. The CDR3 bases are TGCAGCGCAACTTCGGACAGGGGGCACCAAGAGACCCAGTACTTC. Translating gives CSATSDRGHQETQYF.

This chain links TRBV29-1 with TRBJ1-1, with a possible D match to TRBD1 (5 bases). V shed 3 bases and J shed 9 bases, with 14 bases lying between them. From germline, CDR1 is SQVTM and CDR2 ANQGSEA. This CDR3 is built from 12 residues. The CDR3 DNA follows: TGCAGCGTTGAGTTAGACAGCGAGAAAGCTTTCTTT. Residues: CSVELDSEKAFF.

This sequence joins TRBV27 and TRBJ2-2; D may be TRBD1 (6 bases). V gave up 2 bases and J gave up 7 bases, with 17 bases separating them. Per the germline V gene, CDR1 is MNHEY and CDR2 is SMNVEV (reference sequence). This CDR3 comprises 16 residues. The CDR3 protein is CASSLTRGRGNGELFF. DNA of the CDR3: TGTGCCAGCAGTTTAACCAGGGGAAGGGGGAACGGGGAGCTGTTTTTT.

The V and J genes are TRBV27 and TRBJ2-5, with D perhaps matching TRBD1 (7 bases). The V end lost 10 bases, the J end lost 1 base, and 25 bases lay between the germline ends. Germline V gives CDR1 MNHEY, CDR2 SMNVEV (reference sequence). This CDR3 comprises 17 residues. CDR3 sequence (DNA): TGTGCCACCCCAAACCTGAACAGGGGAGGTCGCCAAGAGACCCAGTACTTC. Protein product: CATPNLNRGGRQETQYF.

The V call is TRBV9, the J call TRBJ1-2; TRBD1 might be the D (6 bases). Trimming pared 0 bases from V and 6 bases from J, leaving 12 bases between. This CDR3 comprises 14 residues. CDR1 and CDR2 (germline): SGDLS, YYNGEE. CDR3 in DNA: TGTGCCAGCAGCGTAGATCCCGGGACAAATGGCTACACCTTC. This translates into CASSVDPGTNGYTF.

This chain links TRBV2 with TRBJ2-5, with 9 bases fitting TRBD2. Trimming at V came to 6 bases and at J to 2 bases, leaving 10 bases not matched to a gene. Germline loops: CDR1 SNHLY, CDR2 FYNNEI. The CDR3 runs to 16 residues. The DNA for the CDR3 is TGTGCCAGCAGACGATTAGGACTAGCGATGCAAGAGACCCAGTACTTC. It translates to CASRRLGLAMQETQYF.

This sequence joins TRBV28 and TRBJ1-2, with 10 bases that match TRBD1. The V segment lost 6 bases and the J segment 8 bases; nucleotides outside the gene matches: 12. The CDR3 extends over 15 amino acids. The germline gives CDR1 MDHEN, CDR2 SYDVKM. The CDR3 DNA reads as TGTGCCAGCAGCCAGGTTGACAGGGGGCTTCGAGGCTACACCTTC. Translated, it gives CASSQVDRGLRGYTF.

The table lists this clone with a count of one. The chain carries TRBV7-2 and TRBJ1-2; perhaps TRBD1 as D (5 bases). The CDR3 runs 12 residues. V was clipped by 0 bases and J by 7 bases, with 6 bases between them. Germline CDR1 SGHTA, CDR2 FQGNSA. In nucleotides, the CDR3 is TGTGCCAGCAGCTTAGCCACAGGTGGCTACACCTTC. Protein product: CASSLATGGYTF.

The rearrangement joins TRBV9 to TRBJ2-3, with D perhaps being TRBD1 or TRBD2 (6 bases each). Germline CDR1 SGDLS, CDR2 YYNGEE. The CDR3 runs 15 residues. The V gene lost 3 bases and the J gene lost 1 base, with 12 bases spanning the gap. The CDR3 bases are TGTGCCAGCAGCGGCGGGGCAGGGGGCACAGATACGCAGTATTTT. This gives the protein CASSGGAGGTDTQYF.

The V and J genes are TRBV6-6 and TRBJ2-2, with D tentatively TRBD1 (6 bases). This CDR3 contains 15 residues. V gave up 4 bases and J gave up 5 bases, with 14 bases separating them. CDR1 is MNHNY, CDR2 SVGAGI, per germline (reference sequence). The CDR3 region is CASSSTNRATGELFF. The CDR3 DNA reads TGTGCCAGCAGTTCAACCAACAGGGCGACCGGGGAGCTGTTTTTT.

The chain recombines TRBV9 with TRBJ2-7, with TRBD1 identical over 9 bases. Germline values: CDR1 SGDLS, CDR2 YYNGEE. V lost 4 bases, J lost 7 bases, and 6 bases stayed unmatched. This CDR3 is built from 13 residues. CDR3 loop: CASSPGQGREQYF. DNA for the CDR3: TGTGCCAGCAGCCCGGGACAGGGAAGGGAGCAGTACTTC.

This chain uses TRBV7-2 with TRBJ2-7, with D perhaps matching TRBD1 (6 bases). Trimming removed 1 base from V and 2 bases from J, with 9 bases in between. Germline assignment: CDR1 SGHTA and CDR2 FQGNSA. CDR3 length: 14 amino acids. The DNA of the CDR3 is TGTGCCAGCAGCTTAGAACAGGGCACCTACGAGCAGTACTTC. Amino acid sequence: CASSLEQGTYEQYF.

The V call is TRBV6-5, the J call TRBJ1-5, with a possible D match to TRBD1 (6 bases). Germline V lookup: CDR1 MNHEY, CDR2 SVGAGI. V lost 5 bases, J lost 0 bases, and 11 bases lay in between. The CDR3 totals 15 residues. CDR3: CASSKDSYSNQPQHF. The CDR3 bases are TGTGCCAGCAGTAAGGACAGCTATAGCAATCAGCCCCAGCATTTT.

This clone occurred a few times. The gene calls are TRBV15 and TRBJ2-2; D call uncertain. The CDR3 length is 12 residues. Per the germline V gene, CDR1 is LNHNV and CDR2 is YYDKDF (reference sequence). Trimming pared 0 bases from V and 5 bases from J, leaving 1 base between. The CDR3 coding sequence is TGTGCCACCAGCAGAGAGACCGGGGAGCTGTTTTTT. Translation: CATSRETGELFF.

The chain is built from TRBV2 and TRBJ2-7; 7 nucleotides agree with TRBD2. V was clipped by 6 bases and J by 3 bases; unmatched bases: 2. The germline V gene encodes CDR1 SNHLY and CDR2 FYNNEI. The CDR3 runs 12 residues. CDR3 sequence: CASRGGYYEQYF. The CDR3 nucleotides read TGTGCCAGCAGGGGGGGGTACTACGAGCAGTACTTC.

The CDR3 is CASSPPGLAGLETQYF. The CDR3 coding sequence is TGTGCCAGCAGCCCCCCGGGCCTAGCGGGCCTAGAGACCCAGTACTTC. The rearrangement uses TRBV7-2 and TRBJ2-5; 8 nucleotides match TRBD2. Germline lookup yields CDR1 SGHTA and CDR2 FQGNSA. This CDR3 contains 16 residues. The V and J ends lost 5 bases and 4 bases, in that order; junction bases with no gene match: 12.

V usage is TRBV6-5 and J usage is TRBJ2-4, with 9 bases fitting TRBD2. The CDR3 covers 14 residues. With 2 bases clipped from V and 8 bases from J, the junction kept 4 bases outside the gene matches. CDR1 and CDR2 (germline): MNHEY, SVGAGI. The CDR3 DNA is TGTGCCAGCAGTTACGTGGCGGGGGGGGACATTCAGTACTTC. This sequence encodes CASSYVAGGDIQYF.

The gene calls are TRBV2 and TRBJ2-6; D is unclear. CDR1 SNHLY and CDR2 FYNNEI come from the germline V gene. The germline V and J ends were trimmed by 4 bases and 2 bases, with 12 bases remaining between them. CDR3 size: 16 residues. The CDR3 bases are TGTGCCAGCAGTGCCGTGGATAGCCCTGGGGCCAACGTCCTGACTTTC. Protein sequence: CASSAVDSPGANVLTF.

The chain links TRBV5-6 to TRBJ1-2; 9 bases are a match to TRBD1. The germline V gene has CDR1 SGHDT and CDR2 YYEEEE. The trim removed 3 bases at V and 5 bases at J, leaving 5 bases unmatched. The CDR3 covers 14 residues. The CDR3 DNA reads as TGTGCCAGCAGCTGGACAGGGGAGGGGTATGGCTACACCTTC. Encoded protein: CASSWTGEGYGYTF.

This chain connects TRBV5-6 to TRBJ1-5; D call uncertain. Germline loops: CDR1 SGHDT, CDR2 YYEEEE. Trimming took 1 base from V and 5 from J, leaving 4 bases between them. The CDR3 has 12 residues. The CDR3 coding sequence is TGTGCCAGCAGCTTGAGGGATCAGCCCCAGCATTTT. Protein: CASSLRDQPQHF.